The 19 T cell receptor beta chains below come from one sample, sequenced in a study of T-cell reconstitution after alpha-beta-depleted transplantation in children. Construction of the TCRbeta library involved unique molecular identifiers. Via MiXCR, TCRdb re-called the PCR reads, giving one row per CDR3 protein. The table has about 460,000 distinct CDR3 sequences, around 12% seen once. Sequenced here: PBMCs from the stem cell graft donor, sampled from the stem cell graft. Receptors were obtained from a human donor who donated a stem cell graft to a child with combined immunodeficiency.

This clonotype was counted at least ten times. V usage is TRBV5-1 and J usage is TRBJ2-5, with D perhaps assigned TRBD1 or TRBD2 (5 bases each). Germline V gene sequence: CDR1 SGHRS, CDR2 YFSETQ. Trimming stripped 0 bases from V and 0 bases from J, with 9 bases between. This CDR3 has 15 amino acids. The CDR3 DNA reads TGCGCCAGCAGCTTGGCTGGGACGGACCAAGAGACCCAGTACTTC. Residues: CASSLAGTDQETQYF.

This clonotype came up many times. Sequence at one end of the junction differs from germline and may be a read error. The chain has TRBV7-7 and TRBJ2-3; 9 nucleotides agree with TRBD2. The germline V gene encodes CDR1 SSHAT and CDR2 FNYEAQ (reference sequence). This CDR3 comprises 15 residues. This chain's CDR3 is CASSFSSGGTDTQYF. In nucleotides, the CDR3 is TGTGCTAGCAGCTTCTCTAGCGGGGGCACAGATACGCAGTATTTT.

This sequence joins TRBV4-2 and TRBJ1-1, with TRBD1 as a possible D gene (5 bases). CDR1 and CDR2 from the germline V gene are LGHNA and YNFKEQ. V was trimmed by 1 base and J by 3 bases, leaving 12 bases between them. The CDR3 is 15 residues long. The CDR3 DNA is TGTGCCAGCAGCCAAGTCTATGGGGCTGACACTGAAGCTTTCTTT. Protein product: CASSQVYGADTEAFF.

This clonotype appeared many times. The chain couples TRBV4-3 to TRBJ1-1; perhaps TRBD1 as D (6 bases). The CDR3 covers 14 residues. The germline V and J ends were trimmed by 2 bases and 1 base, with 8 bases remaining between them. Germline CDR1 reads LGHNA; CDR2 reads YSLEER. CDR3 sequence: CASSQRTANTEAFF. CDR3 coding DNA: TGCGCCAGCAGCCAAAGGACAGCGAACACTGAAGCTTTCTTT.

The genes are TRBV12-3 or TRBV12-4 and TRBJ2-1, with D unresolved. The CDR3 is made up of 13 amino acids. The V end lost 1 base, the J end lost 6 bases, and 7 bases lay between the germline ends. CDR3 loop: CASSLVVSNEQFF. The CDR3 DNA reads TGTGCCAGCAGTTTAGTTGTCAGCAATGAGCAGTTCTTC.

This clonotype came up many times. The chain uses TRBV10-3 and TRBJ2-1; a weak D match, TRBD2 (5 bases). The V gene's germline CDR1 is ENHRY and CDR2 SYGVKD. The V and J ends lost 6 bases and 1 base respectively, with 13 bases between them. The CDR3 contains 15 residues. CDR3 residues: CAIRDEGGSYNEQFF. CDR3 nucleotide sequence: TGTGCCATCAGAGACGAGGGCGGGTCCTACAATGAGCAGTTCTTC.

This clonotype came up many times. The J gene is TRBJ2-7, the V gene TRBV7-3; 10 bases are a match to TRBD2. This CDR3 spans 15 amino acids. V gave up 1 base and J gave up 5 bases; unmatched junction bases: 5. The germline V gene encodes CDR1 SGHTA and CDR2 FQGTGA. The CDR3 nucleotides read TGTGCCAGCAGCTTAAGTCTAGCGGGAGTCCACGAGCAGTACTTC. Residues: CASSLSLAGVHEQYF.

This clonotype was recorded a few times. V is TRBV7-9 and J is TRBJ2-7; D ambiguous. Germline V gene lookup returns CDR1 SEHNR and CDR2 FQNEAQ (reference sequence). The CDR3 has 13 residues. Trimming took off 3 bases at V and 0 bases at J, with 6 bases between the two ends. CDR3 sequence: CASSFQNSYEQYF. CDR3 nucleotide sequence: TGTGCCAGCAGCTTCCAGAACTCCTACGAGCAGTACTTC.

This clonotype was found many times. The CDR3 nucleotides are TGTGCCAGCAGTGAGGCGTCAGGGAGCTCCTACGAGCAGTACTTC. Amino acid sequence: CASSEASGSSYEQYF. The chain links TRBV6-1 to TRBJ2-7, with D possibly being TRBD1 or TRBD2 (5 bases each). Trimming took off 3 bases at V and 0 bases at J, with 12 bases between the two ends. This CDR3 has 15 residues. Germline values: CDR1 MNHNS, CDR2 SASEGT.

In its sample, this clonotype was seen many times. This sequence joins TRBV9 and TRBJ2-7, with D tentatively TRBD2 (6 bases). Germline lookup yields CDR1 SGDLS and CDR2 YYNGEE. The CDR3 has 15 amino acids. V was pared by 0 bases and J by 4 bases, with 14 bases between. The CDR3 DNA sequence: TGTGCCAGCAGCGTAGAAGCGATCGGGGGTTACGAGCAGTACTTC. It codes for CASSVEAIGGYEQYF.

The J gene is TRBJ2-3, the V gene TRBV18; D may correspond to TRBD1 or TRBD2 (7 bases each). V gave up 4 bases and J gave up 0 bases, with 11 bases separating them. Germline-derived CDR1 and CDR2 are KGHSH and LQKENI. CDR3 size: 15 residues. The CDR3 sequence: CASSRQGGSTDTQYF. CDR3 bases: TGTGCCAGCTCACGCCAGGGGGGGAGCACAGATACGCAGTATTTT.

The chain has TRBV12-3 or TRBV12-4 and TRBJ2-1; the D gene could be TRBD1 or TRBD2 (5 bases each). This CDR3 has 15 residues. The V gene lost 6 bases and the J gene lost 12 bases, with 24 bases spanning the gap. The CDR3 protein is CASSQGPLMVKGQFF. CDR3 coding DNA: TGTGCCAGCAGCCAGGGACCCCTTATGGTAAAAGGGCAGTTCTTC.

This clonotype has only a few counts. V and J are TRBV5-6 and TRBJ2-7; a possible D gene is TRBD2 (5 bases). The germline V and J ends were trimmed by 6 bases and 5 bases, with 24 bases remaining between them. This CDR3 has 16 amino acids. Per germline, CDR1 SGHDT and CDR2 YYEEEE. The CDR3 here is CASTRNGGPETDEQYF. The CDR3 DNA follows: TGTGCCAGCACTCGGAACGGAGGCCCCGAGACGGACGAGCAGTACTTC. The variable domain in full, completed from reference TRBV5-6 and TRBJ2-7, reads DAGVTQSPTHLIKTRGQQVTLRCSPKSGHDTVSWYQQALGQGPQFIFQYYEEEERQRGNFPDRFSGHQFPNYSSELNVNALLLGDSALYLCASTRNGGPETDEQYFGPGTRLTVT.

The chain employs TRBV12-3 or TRBV12-4 and TRBJ2-7; maybe TRBD1 (5 bases). The CDR3 extends over 13 amino acids. V lost 4 bases and J lost 2, with 9 bases in between. DNA of the CDR3: TGTGCCAGCAGTTCAGGGTTCCCCTACGAGCAGTACTTC. Translated: CASSSGFPYEQYF.

V gene TRBV12-3 or TRBV12-4 combines with J gene TRBJ2-1; D unclear. The V end was cut by 4 bases, the J end by 13 bases, with 14 bases between. This CDR3 comprises 12 residues. The CDR3 nucleotides are TGTGCCAGCAGTTCTTTCCGACCTCATCAGTTCTTC. It is translated as CASSSFRPHQFF.

This clonotype has ten or more counts. V gene TRBV4-3 combines with J gene TRBJ1-2; TRBD1 might be the D (5 bases). The CDR3 runs 14 residues. CDR1 and CDR2 from the germline V gene are LGHNA and YSLEER. V lost 1 base to trimming and J lost 7 bases, with 13 bases between them. The CDR3 region has the DNA TGCGCCAGCAGCCAAGTTCGGGGCAGGGCTGGCTACACCTTC. The encoded protein is CASSQVRGRAGYTF.

This clonotype was seen ten or more times. J is TRBJ2-1 and V is TRBV5-5; possibly TRBD2 for D (6 bases). The germline V gene has CDR1 SGHKS and CDR2 YYEKEE (reference sequence). There are 15 residues in the CDR3. V was pared by 6 bases and J by 2 bases, with 15 bases between. Written as DNA, the CDR3 is TGTGCCAGCACCCAAGGAGGGAGTCCCTACAATGAGCAGTTCTTC. This encodes CASTQGGSPYNEQFF.

This clonotype was observed a few times. CDR3 sequence: CSAPIPTSGRHNEQFF. CDR3 coding DNA: TGCAGTGCTCCTATCCCGACTAGCGGGAGACACAATGAGCAGTTCTTC. The chain recombines TRBV20-1 with TRBJ2-1; 12 bases fit TRBD2. The CDR3 has 16 amino acids. Germline values: CDR1 DFQATT, CDR2 SNEGSKA (reference sequence). Trimming cost V 5 bases and J 5 bases; bases outside gene matches: 10.

The rearrangement joins TRBV19 to TRBJ2-7; D not certain. The V end was cut by 0 bases, the J end by 8 bases, with 17 bases between. Per germline, CDR1 LNHDA and CDR2 SQIVND (reference sequence). This CDR3 is 15 amino acids long. The CDR3 DNA sequence: TGTGCCAGTAGTATAGATCTCTCGCGGCACGAGCAGCAGTACTTC. This codes for CASSIDLSRHEQQYF.